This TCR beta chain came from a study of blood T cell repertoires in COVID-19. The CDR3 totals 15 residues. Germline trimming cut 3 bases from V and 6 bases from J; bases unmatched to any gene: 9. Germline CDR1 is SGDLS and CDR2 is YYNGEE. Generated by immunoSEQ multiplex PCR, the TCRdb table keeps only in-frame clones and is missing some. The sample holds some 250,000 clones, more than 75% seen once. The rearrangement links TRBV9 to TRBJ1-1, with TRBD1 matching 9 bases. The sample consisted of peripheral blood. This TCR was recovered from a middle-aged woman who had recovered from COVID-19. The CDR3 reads CASSDTGQGWAEAFF. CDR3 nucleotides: TGTGCCAGCAGCGATACCGGACAGGGGTGGGCTGAAGCTTTCTTT.